The rows below give T cell receptor beta chains drawn from one sample of a study of cytomegalovirus exposure and HLA in healthy donors. TCRdb keeps only in-frame clones here, not all; method: immunoSEQ multiplex PCR. Of 150,000 to 200,000 clones in the sample, approximately 80% were seen once. Source material: PBMCs. The origin of the receptors is a man in his fifties or sixties in good health and CMV-seropositive. Both conserved end residues are part of each CDR3. The D gene is left open where the match is weak. Size is omitted from some rows. Given values are once, few, many or a class for expanded clones.

NA TRBD1 TRBJ1-2 TRBV6-1 TGTGCCAGCAGACAGGGGGAGGGCTATGGCTACACCTTC CASRQGEGYGYTF
NA TRBD1 TRBJ1-1 TRBV4-1 TGCGCCAGCAGCTGGGACAGGGGACGAACTGAAGCTTTCTTT CASSWDRGRTEAFF
few NA TRBJ2-6 TRBV21-1 TGTGCCAGCAGGGCGTCCCCACTAGCGGGGGCCTCTGGGGCCAACGTCCTGACTTTC CASRASPLAGASGANVLTF
NA TRBD1 TRBJ2-7 TRBV18 TGTGCCAGCTCCCAAGACAGGGGGCTATCCTACGAGCAGTACTTC CASSQDRGLSYEQYF
NA NA TRBJ2-3 TRBV13 TGTGCCAGCAGCCCGGAACGGGGGGCCATAGATACGCAGTATTTT CASSPERGAIDTQYF
few NA TRBJ2-5 TRBV5-1 TGCGCCAGCAGCAACCTGGTAGACCAAGAGACCCAGTACTTC CASSNLVDQETQYF
few NA TRBJ1-2 TRBV21-1 TGTGCCAGCAGCACACGACCAGGGACAGGCTTCTATGGCTACACCTTC CASSTRPGTGFYGYTF
NA NA TRBJ1-1 TRBV30 TGTGCCTGGACCCTACAGGGGAACACTGAAGCTTTCTTT CAWTLQGNTEAFF
once TRBD1 TRBJ1-4 TRBV2 TGTGCCACCGCTAGGTTGTACAGGGGTAATGAGAAACTGTTTTTT CATARLYRGNEKLFF
few TRBD2 TRBJ2-5 TRBV9 TGTGCCAGCAGCGAGGGTAGGGCTAGCGGGGCCCAAGAGACCCAGTACTTC CASSEGRASGAQETQYF
NA TRBD1 TRBJ2-7 TRBV18 TGTGCCAGCTCAAAGACAGGGGGCTCCTACGAGCAGTACTTC CASSKTGGSYEQYF
few TRBD2 TRBJ2-1 TRBV11-2 TGTGCCAGCAGCCGCTTTCAGCGGGGGGGCTTCTACAATGAGCAGTTCTTC CASSRFQRGGFYNEQFF
NA NA TRBJ2-7 TRBV4-2 TGTGCCAGCAGCCAAGAGGGGCAGGGATACTACGAGCAGTACTTC CASSQEGQGYYEQYF